This T cell receptor (beta chain) was observed in a study of CD8+ T cells in alopecia areata. Whole-study context: Once tofacitinib had been taken for 6 to 18 months, 6 months off drug followed.

This clone was observed a single time. The sequencing template was cDNA reverse transcribed from extracted RNA. Some clones are missing from TCRdb's copy, which holds only in-frame ones; the method was immunoSEQ multiplex PCR. The table shows about 160,000 clones, with about 71% occurring only once. Regarding treatment: oral pan-JAK inhibitor, 5-10 mg twice daily. This CDR3 contains 12 residues. Deletions cut 1 base from V and 4 bases from J, with 6 bases between. From germline, CDR1 is GTSNPN and CDR2 SVGIG (reference sequence). Here the sequenced sample was CD4+ T cells sorted from blood, taken at week 4, from a patient treated with tofacitinib. The receptor's source is a human donor with alopecia areata. The genes are TRBV30 and TRBJ2-3; D uncertain. The CDR3 region is CAWSARADTQYF. In DNA, the CDR3 is TGTGCCTGGAGTGCCAGAGCAGATACGCAGTATTTT.